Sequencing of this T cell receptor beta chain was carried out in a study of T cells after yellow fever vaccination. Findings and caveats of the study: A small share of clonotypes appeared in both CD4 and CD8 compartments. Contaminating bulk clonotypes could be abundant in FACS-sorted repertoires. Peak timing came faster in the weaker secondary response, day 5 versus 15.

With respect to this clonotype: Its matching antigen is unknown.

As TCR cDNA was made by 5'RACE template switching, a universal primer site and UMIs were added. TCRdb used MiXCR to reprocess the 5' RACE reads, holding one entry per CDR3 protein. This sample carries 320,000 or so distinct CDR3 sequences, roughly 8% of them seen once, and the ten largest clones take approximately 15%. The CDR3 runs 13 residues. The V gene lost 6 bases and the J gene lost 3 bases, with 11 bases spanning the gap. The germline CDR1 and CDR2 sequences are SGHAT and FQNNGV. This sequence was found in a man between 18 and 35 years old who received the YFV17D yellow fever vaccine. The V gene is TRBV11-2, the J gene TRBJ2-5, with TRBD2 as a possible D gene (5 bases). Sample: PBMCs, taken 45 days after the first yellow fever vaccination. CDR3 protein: CASSTDYKETQYF. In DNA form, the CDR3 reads TGTGCCAGCAGTACAGACTACAAAGAGACCCAGTACTTC.